This TCR beta chain was sequenced for a study of CD8+CD57+ T cells in acquired aplastic anemia. Study background: Yields of DNA that came from sorted CD4+ and CD8+ cells averaged about 2.9 ug.

Germline CDR1 is MNHNS and CDR2 is SASEGT. V dropped 5 bases and J dropped 1; count of bases not matched to a gene: 7. CDR3 size: 16 residues. Only patients with CD8+CD57+ cell expansion on flow cytometry were chosen for sequencing. Every patient had severe acquired aplastic anemia. This clonotype appeared a few times. The antigen is unknown. Study results and limitations: Patients and healthy controls showed no significant CD8+ Simpson's diversity difference.

The template used for profiling TCR beta VDJ and CDR3 was genomic DNA. TCRdb called the reads again in MiXCR, with one record for every CDR3 protein. The table shows 150,000 to 200,000 distinct CDR3 sequences, with around 52% occurring only once. This chain uses TRBV6-1 with TRBJ2-1; 8 nucleotides agree with TRBD2. The specimen was sorted CD4+, CD8+, or CD8+CD57+ T cells (not recorded which) from PBMCs. The TCR was taken from a human donor with aplastic anemia. The CDR3 coding sequence is TGTGCCAGCAGTAGCGGGAGAATGGATTCCTACAATGAGCAGTTCTTC. Protein sequence: CASSSGRMDSYNEQFF.